Presented here are 32 T cell receptor beta chains from one specimen sequenced in a study of T cells in women clearing cervical HPV infection. Measured with immunoSEQ multiplex PCR; TCRdb has only the in-frame clones, and not every one. The specimen's table records approximately 44,000 clones. The sequenced sample was blood buffy coat. The receptor source for this set is a woman between 18 and 70 years old with a cervical HPV16 infection that either progressed to CIN3+ or cleared (not recorded which).

In the case of this clone: The read falls 3 residues short of the CDR3 end, and the missing part is taken from the germline J gene. The rearrangement joins TRBV6-1 to TRBJ1-2; perhaps TRBD1 as D (6 bases). The CDR3 has 15 amino acids. Germline V CDR1 and CDR2: MNHNS, SASEGT. Trimming left V 3 bases short and J 1 base short, with 12 bases between. CDR3 in amino acids: CASSEGASGNYGYTF. CDR3 DNA, as far as it was read: TGTGCCAGCAGTGAGGGGGCCTCCGGTAACTATGGC.

Points on this clone: The read comes to an end 3 residues before the CDR3 does, leaving the germline J gene to fill in the end. The rearrangement uses TRBV29-1 and TRBJ2-5, with TRBD1 matching 7 bases. V lost 6 bases, J lost 1 base, and 5 bases stayed unmatched. Germline lookup yields CDR1 SQVTM and CDR2 ANQGSEA. This CDR3 has 13 amino acids. CDR3 DNA (partial): TGCAGCGTCTCGACAGGGCGCCAAGAGACC. As protein: CSVSTGRQET. The full CDR3 protein is CSVSTGRQETQYF.

Points on this clone: The read stops 3 residues short of the end of the CDR3; the missing end is completed from the germline J gene. The chain combines TRBV2 with TRBJ2-3; 7 bases align to TRBD2. The CDR3 loop spans 14 amino acids. Germline V gene lookup returns CDR1 SNHLY and CDR2 FYNNEI. The sequenced CDR3 bases are TGTGCCAGCAGCGGGGGGTCGTACCAAGAGACG. It translates to CASSGGSYQET. In full, the CDR3 is CASSGGSYQETQYF.

Turning to this clone: Read data end 3 residues before the CDR3 end; the end is taken from the germline J gene. This chain joins TRBV11-3 and TRBJ1-5; D call uncertain. Trimming removed 0 bases from V and 3 bases from J, with 3 bases in between. The V gene's germline CDR1 is SGHNT and CDR2 YENEEA. The CDR3 runs 13 residues. The CDR3: CASSLEYNQPQHF. The CDR3 bases that were read are TGTGCCAGCAGCTTAGAGTACAATCAGCCC.

This CDR3 reads CASSQSAGVQPQYF. CDR3 DNA (partial): TGTGCCAGCAGCCAATCCGCAGGGGTTCAGCCG. V is TRBV16 and J is TRBJ2-3; a weak D match, TRBD1 (6 bases). The CDR3 goes on 3 residues after the read ends, and that part is filled in from the germline J gene. Germline V gene data show CDR1 as KGHSY and CDR2 as FQNENV. CDR3 size: 14 residues. The full variable domain, with the rest looked up from reference TRBV16 and TRBJ2-3, is GEEVAQTPKHLVRGEGQKAKLYCAPIKGHSYVFWYQQVLKNEFKFLISFQNENVFDETGMPKERFSAKCLPNSPCSLEIQATKLEDSAVYFCASSQSAGVQPQYFGPGTRLTVL.

A word on this clone: The CDR3 is cut off 3 residues early in the read; its end comes from the germline J gene. The chain carries TRBV7-6 and TRBJ2-7; 9 bases are a match to TRBD2. J was trimmed by 3 bases and V by 4 bases; bases with no gene match: 10. The germline V gene encodes CDR1 SGHVS and CDR2 FNYEAQ. The CDR3 totals 16 residues. Incomplete CDR3 DNA: TGTGCCAGCAGCTCCAGGGCGGGAGCGGGAGGCTACGAG. Its translation is CASSSRAGAGGYE. The full CDR3 protein reads CASSSRAGAGGYEQYF.

Remarks on this clone: The observed sequence ends 3 residues before the CDR3 terminus, with the missing tail filled in from the germline J gene. The rearrangement links TRBV30 to TRBJ2-2; possible D gene TRBD2, 5 bases. This CDR3 has 13 residues. Germline V lookup: CDR1 GTSNPN, CDR2 SVGIG (reference sequence). The CDR3 bases that were read are TGTGCCTGGAGGGACTCTCGAGACTCACCG. The encoded protein is CAWRDSRDSP. The entire CDR3 protein reads CAWRDSRDSPLFF.

As for this clone: The read ends 3 residues before the CDR3 terminus; that terminus is restored from the germline J gene. V gene TRBV7-2 combines with J gene TRBJ2-5; 9 bases line up with TRBD2. Per germline, CDR1 SGHTA and CDR2 FQGNSA. The trim removed 7 bases at V and 2 bases at J, leaving 8 bases unmatched. This CDR3 comprises 15 residues. The sequenced part of the CDR3 DNA is TGTGCCAGCACCAACGGGCTAGCGGGACAAGAGACC. This codes for CASTNGLAGQET. The full CDR3 protein is CASTNGLAGQETQYF.

Concerning this clone: The CDR3 is cut off 3 residues early in the read; its end comes from the germline J gene. The chain employs TRBV11-2 and TRBJ2-7; 7 bases align to TRBD1. V lost 5 bases and J lost 4; bases outside the gene matches: 5. The length of the CDR3 is 13 residues. The germline CDR1 and CDR2 sequences are SGHAT and FQNNGV. CDR3 DNA, as far as it was read: TGTGCCAGCAGCCTGGGACAGACGTACGAG. Translation gives CASSLGQTYE. The CDR3 in its entirety is CASSLGQTYEQYF. Drawing the rest from reference TRBV11-2 and TRBJ2-7, the complete variable domain is EAGVAQSPRYKIIEKRQSVAFWCNPISGHATLYWYQQILGQGPKLLIQFQNNGVVDDSQLPKDRFSAERLKGVDSTLKIQPAKLEDSAVYLCASSLGQTYEQYFGPGTRLTVT.

As for this clone: The read terminates 3 residues before the CDR3 end, so the remaining end is supplied by the germline J gene. The V gene is TRBV10-3, the J gene TRBJ2-2; TRBD1 matches 11 bases. Germline V lookup: CDR1 ENHRY, CDR2 SYGVKD. The CDR3 has 14 residues. V was pared by 10 bases and J by 4 bases, with 5 bases of the junction left unmatched. The CDR3 bases that were read are TGTGCCACCACGGGACAGGGGGGCACCGGGGAG. Translation gives CATTGQGGTGE. The full CDR3 protein reads CATTGQGGTGELFF.

Concerning this clone: Coverage ceases 3 residues before the CDR3 finishes, and the germline J gene fills in the end. This chain connects TRBV5-1 to TRBJ1-2; TRBD1 agrees at 8 bases. Trimming took 2 bases from V and 5 from J; bases not matched to a gene: 8. The CDR3 is 15 residues long. Germline V lookup: CDR1 SGHRS, CDR2 YFSETQ. The CDR3 is CASSLGQGPWYGYTF. The part of the CDR3 DNA that was read is TGCGCCAGCAGCTTAGGACAGGGCCCATGGTATGGC.

Comments on this clone: Sequencing ends 3 residues short of the CDR3 end; the germline J gene provides the rest. The chain is built from TRBV19 and TRBJ2-3; no clear D gene. The CDR3 runs to 17 residues. The germline gives CDR1 LNHDA, CDR2 SQIVND (reference sequence). Incomplete CDR3 DNA: TGTGCCAGTAGTATATCGAAGAGAGAGTATAGCAATCAGCCG. Protein product: CASSISKREYSNQP. The full-length CDR3 reads as CASSISKREYSNQPQYF.

A word on this clone: The read halts 3 residues ahead of the CDR3 end, with the missing end drawn from the germline J gene. The V call is TRBV5-1, the J call TRBJ2-3; weak D call: TRBD1 (6 bases). The germline V gene encodes CDR1 SGHRS and CDR2 YFSETQ. This CDR3 region has 15 residues. V was shortened by 0 bases and J by 2 bases, with 10 bases between the two germline ends. The CDR3 here is CASSLGTDITDTQYF. The CDR3 DNA, read in part, is TGCGCCAGCAGCTTGGGGACAGATATCACAGATACG.

Worth noting for this clone: The junction differs from germline at one of its ends, possibly a read error. The CDR3 end falls 3 residues outside the read, so it is completed with the germline J gene. This rearrangement joins TRBV4-2 to TRBJ2-3, with 13 bases that match TRBD2. The germline gives CDR1 LGHNA, CDR2 YNFKEQ. The CDR3 is 18 residues long. Partial CDR3 DNA: TGCGCCAGCAGCCAAGTTGGGGTGGGACTAGCGGGATCAGATACG. Translation gives CASSQVGVGLAGSDT. From start to end, the CDR3 is CASSQVGVGLAGSDTQYF.

Partial CDR3 DNA: TGCAGCGTGGGGACTAGCGGGTTGACCTACGAG. Encoded protein: CSVGTSGLTYE. The complete CDR3 protein is CSVGTSGLTYEQYF. The V call is TRBV29-1, the J call TRBJ2-7, with 12 bases identical to TRBD2. The missing CDR3 end, 3 residues past where the read stops, is filled in from the germline J gene. Germline V CDR1 and CDR2: SQVTM, ANQGSEA. The J segment lost 2 bases and the V segment lost 6 bases, leaving 5 bases of the junction unmatched. The CDR3 spans 14 residues.

A note on this clone: From the germline J gene comes the end of the CDR3, since the read stops 3 residues before it. V gene TRBV20-1 combines with J gene TRBJ2-3; 7 nucleotides match TRBD2. The germline gives CDR1 DFQATT, CDR2 SNEGSKA (reference sequence). This CDR3 region has 12 residues. Trimming cost V 5 bases and J 3 bases; bases outside gene matches: 2. The CDR3 sequence is CSASGGTDTQYF. Incomplete CDR3 DNA: TGCAGTGCTTCGGGGGGTACAGATACG.

CDR3 region: CASTKGLAGFSNTDTQYF. The sequenced CDR3 bases are TGTGCCAGCACCAAGGGACTAGCGGGATTTTCGAACACAGATACG. V is TRBV2 and J is TRBJ2-3; 13 bases align to TRBD2. The read comes to an end 3 residues before the CDR3 does, leaving the germline J gene to fill in the end. Germline V gene data show CDR1 as SNHLY and CDR2 as FYNNEI. With V trimmed by 7 bases and J by 2 bases, 12 bases remained unmatched. The CDR3 totals 18 residues.

Notes on this clone: The DNA ends 3 residues before the CDR3 does, and the rest of the CDR3 is filled in from the germline J gene. The chain combines TRBV29-1 with TRBJ1-1; possibly TRBD1 for D (6 bases). This CDR3 has 11 amino acids. Looked up from germline, CDR1 is SQVTM and CDR2 is ANQGSEA. CDR3 loop: CSARTEFEAFF. The DNA read from the CDR3 is TGCAGCGCCAGGACAGAATTCGAA.

Notes on this clone: The read ends 3 residues shy of where the CDR3 ends; the end is completed using the germline J gene. The V gene is TRBV7-3, the J gene TRBJ1-1; D ambiguous. V was cut by 5 bases and J by 5 bases, with 12 bases left in between. Per the germline V gene, CDR1 is SGHTA and CDR2 is FQGTGA. The CDR3 covers 13 residues. CDR3 region: CASSTQKRTEAFF. The sequenced CDR3 bases are TGTGCCAGCAGCACACAGAAGAGGACTGAA.

Turning to this clone: The read comes to an end 3 residues before the CDR3 does, leaving the germline J gene to fill in the end. The chain employs TRBV19 and TRBJ2-1; 10 bases are shared with TRBD2. The CDR3 has 17 residues. After removal of 1 base from V and 7 bases from J, the junction contained 10 bases not matched to a gene. Germline V gene sequence: CDR1 LNHDA, CDR2 SQIVND (reference sequence). The sequenced CDR3 bases are TGTGCCAGTAGTATAGGGGTCGGCGTAGCGGGGGGTAATGAG. It is translated as CASSIGVGVAGGNE. The entire CDR3 sequence reads CASSIGVGVAGGNEQFF.

To note about this clone: Read coverage stops 3 residues before the CDR3 terminus; the germline J gene supplies the remainder. The chain recombines TRBV10-3 with TRBJ1-3, with a possible D match to TRBD1 (5 bases). Germline values: CDR1 ENHRY, CDR2 SYGVKD. V was cut by 6 bases and J by 4 bases, with 10 bases left in between. The CDR3 extends over 13 amino acids. The DNA read from the CDR3 is TGTGCCATCAGGCCAGGGATAGGAAACACC. Translation gives CAIRPGIGNT. The entire CDR3 protein is CAIRPGIGNTIYF.

With regard to this clone: The missing CDR3 end, 3 residues past where the read stops, is filled in from the germline J gene. The chain uses TRBV2 and TRBJ1-5; perhaps TRBD1 as D (5 bases). The CDR3 consists of 16 residues. V dropped 3 bases and J dropped 2 bases, with 14 bases sitting between them. Per germline, CDR1 SNHLY and CDR2 FYNNEI. CDR3 DNA (partial): TGTGCCAGCAGTGACTCCGGGTTAGGGGGCAATCAGCCC. This gives the protein CASSDSGLGGNQP. From start to end, the CDR3 is CASSDSGLGGNQPQHF. The full variable domain, completed using reference TRBV2 and TRBJ1-5, is EPEVTQTPSHQVTQMGQEVILRCVPISNHLYFYWYRQILGQKVEFLVSFYNNEISEKSEIFDDQFSVERPDGSNFTLKIRSTKLEDSAMYFCASSDSGLGGNQPQHFGDGTRLSIL.

In the case of this clone: The read stops 3 residues short of the end of the CDR3; the missing end is completed from the germline J gene. The gene calls are TRBV30 and TRBJ1-2; 8 nucleotides line up with TRBD1. Trimming took 1 base from V and 6 from J; bases not matched to a gene: 4. The germline V gene has CDR1 GTSNPN and CDR2 SVGIG (reference sequence). The CDR3 is 13 residues long. The CDR3 loop reads CAWSAQGANGYTF. The sequenced CDR3 bases are TGTGCCTGGAGTGCTCAGGGGGCCAATGGC. The full variable domain, rest sourced from reference TRBV30 and TRBJ1-2, is SQTIHQWPATLVQPVGSPLSLECTVEGTSNPNLYWYRQAAGRGLQLLFYSVGIGQISSEVPQNLSASRPQDRQFILSSKKLLLSDSGFYLCAWSAQGANGYTFGSGTRLTVV.

About this clone itself: Read data end 3 residues before the CDR3 end; the end is taken from the germline J gene. V usage is TRBV30 and J usage is TRBJ1-2, with a weak D call TRBD1 (5 bases). The V gene's germline CDR1 is GTSNPN and CDR2 SVGIG (reference sequence). This CDR3 is 12 amino acids long. Between the trimmed V and J ends, which lost 0 bases and 6 bases, there was a span of 8 bases. The CDR3 bases that were read are TGTGCCTGGAGTGTTGTAGGGGATGGC. Translation gives CAWSVVGDG. The full CDR3 reads CAWSVVGDGYTF.

A note on this clone: The CDR3 end falls 3 residues outside the read, so it is completed with the germline J gene. The chain has TRBV5-1 and TRBJ2-3; 7 bases are a match to TRBD1. V lost 6 bases to trimming and J lost 2 bases; unmatched junction nucleotides: 6. The CDR3 has 14 residues. Germline V lookup: CDR1 SGHRS, CDR2 YFSETQ. CDR3 loop: CASTHRGNTDTQYF. CDR3 bases read: TGCGCCAGCACCCACAGGGGAAACACAGATACG.

Comment on this clone: With the read ending 3 residues before the CDR3 end, the germline J gene is used to fill in that end. The J gene is TRBJ1-2, the V gene TRBV5-6, with TRBD1 as a possible D gene (5 bases). The CDR3 runs 12 residues. Germline CDR1 SGHDT, CDR2 YYEEEE. This CDR3 is CASSRWRGRYTF. The part of the CDR3 DNA that was read is TGTGCCAGCAGCCGGTGGAGGGGTCGC.

With respect to this clone: The CDR3 is cut off 3 residues early in the read; its end comes from the germline J gene. V usage is TRBV6-1 and J usage is TRBJ1-6, with D possibly being TRBD1 (6 bases). The ends were cut back, 4 bases at V and 8 bases at J, with 12 bases in the middle. The CDR3 consists of 14 residues. From germline, CDR1 is MNHNS and CDR2 SASEGT. CDR3 sequence reads: CASSGTGGDSPLHF. CDR3 DNA, as far as it was read: TGTGCCAGCAGTGGGACTGGGGGCGATTCACCC.

About this clone: The CDR3 extends 3 residues past the end of the read, so its final part is completed from the germline J gene. The genes are TRBV7-3 and TRBJ2-5; 9 bases agree with TRBD1. The V gene end was trimmed by 5 bases and the J gene end by 4 bases; junction bases not matched to a gene: 17. This CDR3 is 18 amino acids long. Germline V gene sequence: CDR1 SGHTA, CDR2 FQGTGA. The DNA read from the CDR3 is TGTGCCAGCAGCCCTCTACTCCGGGACAGGGTTTTGGGAGAGACC. The encoded protein is CASSPLLRDRVLGET. The CDR3, in full, reads CASSPLLRDRVLGETQYF. The full variable domain, its missing parts supplied by reference TRBV7-3 and TRBJ2-5, is GAGVSQTPSNKVTEKGKYVELRCDPISGHTALYWYRQSLGQGPEFLIYFQGTGAADDSGLPNDRFFAVRPEGSVSTLKIQRTERGDSAVYLCASSPLLRDRVLGETQYFGPGTRLLVL.

As concerns this clone: The read terminates 3 residues ahead of where the CDR3 ends, so the germline J gene completes it. The genes are TRBV20-1 and TRBJ2-7, with a weak D call TRBD2 (7 bases). Germline values: CDR1 DFQATT, CDR2 SNEGSKA (reference sequence). This CDR3 comprises 14 residues. Trimming pared 1 base from V and 6 bases from J, leaving 16 bases between. The CDR3 reads CSARGGGRGAEQYF. Partial CDR3 DNA: TGCAGTGCTAGAGGGGGGGGCAGGGGTGCCGAG.

A word on this clone: The CDR3 extends 3 residues past the end of the read, so its final part is completed from the germline J gene. The rearrangement links TRBV6-2 or TRBV6-3 to TRBJ2-1; 8 bases match TRBD1. V was pared by 10 bases and J by 9 bases, with 14 bases of the junction left unmatched. CDR1 and CDR2 from the germline V gene are MNHEY and SVGEGT. The CDR3 sequence is 14 residues long. The chain's CDR3 is CATYGQGGGSEQFF. The DNA read from the CDR3 is TGTGCCACATATGGACAGGGAGGAGGGAGTGAG.

The CDR3 protein is CSVDPGRGGRELFF. The covered CDR3 bases are TGCAGCGTTGACCCGGGGCGGGGCGGACGGGAG. The V gene is TRBV29-1, the J gene TRBJ2-2; a weak D match, TRBD2 (6 bases). The sequence runs out 3 residues before the end of the CDR3; the remainder is reconstructed from the germline J gene. The CDR3 extends over 14 amino acids. The germline V gene has CDR1 SQVTM and CDR2 ANQGSEA. Trimming stripped 3 bases from V and 9 bases from J, with 17 bases between.

On this clone itself: The DNA ends 3 residues before the CDR3 does, and the rest of the CDR3 is filled in from the germline J gene. The chain is built from TRBV29-1 and TRBJ1-1; D perhaps matches TRBD1 (5 bases). Trimming left V 8 bases short and J 0 bases short, with 22 bases between. CDR1 and CDR2 (germline): SQVTM, ANQGSEA. CDR3 length equals 16 residues. CDR3 protein: CSTKSGGTGVNTEAFF. The sequenced part of the CDR3 DNA is TGCAGCACCAAGAGCGGGGGGACGGGGGTGAACACTGAA.